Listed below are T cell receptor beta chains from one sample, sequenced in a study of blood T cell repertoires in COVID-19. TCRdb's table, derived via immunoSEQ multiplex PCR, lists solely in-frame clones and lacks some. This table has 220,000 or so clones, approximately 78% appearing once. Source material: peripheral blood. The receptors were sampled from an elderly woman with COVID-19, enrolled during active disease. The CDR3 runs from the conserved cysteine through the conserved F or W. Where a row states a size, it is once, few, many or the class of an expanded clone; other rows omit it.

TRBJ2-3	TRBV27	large	CASSLLALAGGTDTQYF
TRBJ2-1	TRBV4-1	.	CASSHDRGNNEQFF
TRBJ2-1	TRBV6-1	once	CASSEALRRLAGLNEQFF
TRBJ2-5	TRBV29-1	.	CSVERREETQYF
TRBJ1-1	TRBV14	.	CASSARDRGLMNTEAFF
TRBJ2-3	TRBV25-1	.	CASKAGVTDTQYF
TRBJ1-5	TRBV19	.	CASSIVLSTGFGNQPQHF
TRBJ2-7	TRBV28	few	CASSQYRGQSEQYF
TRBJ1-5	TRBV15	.	CATSPVRGGSQPQHF
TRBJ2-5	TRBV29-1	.	CSVGQGGQDQYF
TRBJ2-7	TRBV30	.	CAWSVGGGDEQYF
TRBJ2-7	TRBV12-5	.	CAPNLSPYSSSYEQYF
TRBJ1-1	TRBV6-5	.	CASSYPPEGRSTEAFF
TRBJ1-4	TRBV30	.	CAGSSGHFNEKLFF
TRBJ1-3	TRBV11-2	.	CASSFYSGNTIYF
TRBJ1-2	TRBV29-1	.	CSVVRGNYGYTF
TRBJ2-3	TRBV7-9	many	CASSTHRSTDTQYF
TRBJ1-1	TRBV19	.	CASSPRVNTEAFF
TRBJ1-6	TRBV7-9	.	CASSPRQGNNSPLHF
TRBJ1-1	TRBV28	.	CASNQDRGRLRDTEAFF
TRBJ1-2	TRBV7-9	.	CASSPYTGVGGGYTF
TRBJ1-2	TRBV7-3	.	CASSQGRQAYGYTF
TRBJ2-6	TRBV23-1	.	CASSQRNVGQGPSGANVLTF
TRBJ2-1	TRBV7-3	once	CASSSGTQQFF
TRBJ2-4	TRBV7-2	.	CASSPRVTKNIQYF
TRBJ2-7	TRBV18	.	CASSPTSGRTREQYF
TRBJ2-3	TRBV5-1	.	CASSLGLAGSTDTQYF
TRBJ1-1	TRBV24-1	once	CATSASDRFNAFF
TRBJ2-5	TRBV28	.	CASSFSSSAQETQYF
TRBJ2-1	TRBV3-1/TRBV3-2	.	CASSQGLAVYNEQFF
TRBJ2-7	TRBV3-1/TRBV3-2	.	CASSQDSSGLSSYEQYF
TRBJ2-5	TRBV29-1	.	CSVESATGGYETQYF
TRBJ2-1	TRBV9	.	CASSATSGAYNEQFF
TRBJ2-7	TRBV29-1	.	CSVGQVAYEQYF
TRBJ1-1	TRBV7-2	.	CASSFSGQGAGIAFF
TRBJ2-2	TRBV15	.	CATSRDLGQGKTGELFF
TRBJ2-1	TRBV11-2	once	CASSFVAGGLNEQFF
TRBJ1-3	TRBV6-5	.	CASSYSQGNRNTIYF
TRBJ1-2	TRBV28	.	CASSGGGYGYTF
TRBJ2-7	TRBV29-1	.	CSVAAGSYGEQYF
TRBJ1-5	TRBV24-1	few	CATSRRGRNQPQHF
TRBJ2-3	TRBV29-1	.	CSVTDRGYQYF
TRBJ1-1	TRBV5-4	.	CASSSTERTYEAFF
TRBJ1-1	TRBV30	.	CASRAGSWGTEAFF
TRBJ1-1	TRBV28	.	CASSSGGMNTEAFF
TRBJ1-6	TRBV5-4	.	CASSLNRANSPLHF
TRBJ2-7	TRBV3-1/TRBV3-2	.	CASSQDRQGSYEQYF
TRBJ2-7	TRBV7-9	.	CASSLSSYEQYF
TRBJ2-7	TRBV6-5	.	CASSYRSSYEQYF
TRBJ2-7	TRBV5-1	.	CASSFGHPPGYEQYF
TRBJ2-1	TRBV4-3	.	CASSHDMRDNEQFF
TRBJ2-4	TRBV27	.	CASTSTGVAKNIQYF
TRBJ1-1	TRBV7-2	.	CASRFAGGVNTEAFF
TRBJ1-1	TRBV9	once	CASSVTVGGVAFF
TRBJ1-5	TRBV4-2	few	CASSQEGGQGQPQHF
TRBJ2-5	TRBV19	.	CASSIRIAGAQETQYF
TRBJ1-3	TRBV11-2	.	CASSLGGFNTIYF
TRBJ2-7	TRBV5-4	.	CASSLIGQGAFVEQYF
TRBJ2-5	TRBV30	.	CAWSPPSGGQETQYF
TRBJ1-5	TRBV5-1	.	CASSREDSRNQPQHF